This paragraph covers one T cell receptor beta chain sequence. Only one count was recorded for this clone. The antigen it binds to is not known. No base-level quality is on record; no much larger clone is a single base apart. TCR beta CDR3 regions were amplified from genomic DNA by bias-controlled multiplex PCR with the immunoSEQ v3 hsTCRB kit. TCR libraries were sequenced on an Illumina NextSeq 500 to 1.5 million to 2.5 million read pairs for survey level or roughly 5-6.5 million for deep level. The study's processing was this. V, D and J genes were assigned, non-productive sequences were removed, and clonality was reported by immunoSEQ Analyzer software. To compare repertoires between infused TIL and blood, productive Simpson clonality was used along with the Morisita overlap index of productive TRB rearrangements. Absolute clonotype counts in blood were estimated as lymphocyte count times CD3+ fraction times the clone's productive frequency. TCRdb limited this immuneACCESS table to in-frame rearrangements with V and J called. A share of clones is missing; checked studies link under half to unresolved V genes, and the rest is unexplained. From that table come the V and J calls and clone size; the DNA was used to work out D and trimming. This sample has about 50,000 clones in its table, and around 85% of those were observed once. The biggest ten clones account for around 5.1% of the sample.

The trim is 4 bases for V and 4 bases for J, with a gap of 12 bases between the germline ends. Reading from cysteine to phenylalanine, the CDR3 counts 13 amino acids. The read is trimmed to its CDR3 DNA, 39 bases read in frame from base 1. Sequences SGHDT (CDR1) and YYEEEE (CDR2) are obtained from the germline V gene. This specimen comes from a study of TIL therapy for anti-PD-1-resistant metastatic lung cancer (dated by TCRdb to the early 2020s). Study-wide context: Tumors were harvested before any PD-1/PD-L1 blockade; patients then received nivolumab, and those progressing received lymphodepletion, expanded TIL infusion and IL-2. The cohort was predominantly lung adenocarcinoma, with several EGFR-mutant and two ALK-rearranged tumors, and half of patients were current or former smokers. A median non-synonymous tumor mutation burden of around 1.5 mutations per megabase was determined across the cohort by whole-exome sequencing. A median age of around 56 years (range roughly 35-80) and a median tumor PD-L1 proportion score of roughly 6% were recorded among enrolled patients. Tumor and peripheral blood T cell receptor beta sequencing was used to track clonotypes across tumor, expanded TIL product and serial blood samples.

What the work shows at the level of the full study, not this receptor alone: The baseline peripheral repertoire was partially replaced by infused TIL clonotypes, which then decayed over months, and persistence showed no apparent association with response. The study protocol defined all tumor marker inferences as exploratory. Because the cohort was highly selected, with more treatment-naive, never-smoker and oncogene-addicted patients than is typical, generalizability is limited.

What this sample's time point label stands for: pre-treatment sample, taken before nivolumab and TIL therapy. Adults with stage 4 NSCLC were enrolled from late 2017 to January 2020 in a dual-center phase I trial. The samples were obtained from a phase I trial that was single-arm and open-label and tested tumor-infiltrating lymphocyte therapy combined with nivolumab in advanced non-small cell lung cancer. Blood mononuclear cells from EDTA tubes were separated on a Ficoll gradient and snap-frozen as pellets, and DNA was extracted from the cells using a Qiagen mini-prep kit. Rearrangement joined TRBV5-6 to TRBJ2-7, with TRBD1 as a weak D call on 6 bases. Source: blood, taken at baseline. The sequence derives from a person aged 25 to 80 with non-small cell lung cancer. The bases are TGTGCCAGCAGCCCCGGGACACTGTACGAGCAGTACTTC. Its product reads: CASSPGTLYEQYF.